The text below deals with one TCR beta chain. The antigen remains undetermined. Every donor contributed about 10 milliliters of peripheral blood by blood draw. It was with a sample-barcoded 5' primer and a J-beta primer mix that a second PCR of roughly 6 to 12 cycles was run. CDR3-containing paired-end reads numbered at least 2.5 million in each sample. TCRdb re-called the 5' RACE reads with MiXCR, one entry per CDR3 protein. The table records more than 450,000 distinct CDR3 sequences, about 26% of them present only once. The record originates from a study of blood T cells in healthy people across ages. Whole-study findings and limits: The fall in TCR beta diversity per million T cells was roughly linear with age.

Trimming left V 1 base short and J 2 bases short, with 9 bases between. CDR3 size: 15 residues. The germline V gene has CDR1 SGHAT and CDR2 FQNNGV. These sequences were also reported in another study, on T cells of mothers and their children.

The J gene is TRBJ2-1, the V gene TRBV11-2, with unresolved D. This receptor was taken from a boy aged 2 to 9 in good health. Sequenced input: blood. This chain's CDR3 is CASSLAGPTYNEQFF. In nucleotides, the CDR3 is TGTGCCAGCAGCTTAGCAGGTCCTACCTACAATGAGCAGTTCTTC. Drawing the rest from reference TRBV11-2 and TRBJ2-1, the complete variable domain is EAGVAQSPRYKIIEKRQSVAFWCNPISGHATLYWYQQILGQGPKLLIQFQNNGVVDDSQLPKDRFSAERLKGVDSTLKIQPAKLEDSAVYLCASSLAGPTYNEQFFGPGTRLTVL.